This T cell receptor beta chain was profiled in a study of shared clonotypes between healthy human individuals. Findings of the study overall: With several donors compared, around 5.4% of naive CD4 clonotypes were shared.

Regarding this clone: Its antigen remains unidentified.

TCRdb's copy holds only in-frame clones and misses some; the assay was immunoSEQ multiplex PCR. This table holds approximately 2.4 million clones, approximately 94% found once. This CDR3 comprises 15 residues. V was pared by 4 bases and J by 2 bases, with 15 bases between. Germline CDR1 and CDR2: SNHLY and FYNNEI. CD4+ cells yielded CD45RA+ naive and CD45RA-negative memory subsets. The V and J genes are TRBV2 and TRBJ2-7, with D possibly being TRBD1 or TRBD2 (5 bases each). Sequenced input: naive CD4+ T cells sorted from blood. Subset in this sample: CD45RA+ positively selected. The sequence was collected from a man younger than 35 in good health. In DNA form, the CDR3 reads TGTGCCAGCAGTGTTGGAACGACGGGGCCCTACGAGCAGTACTTC. Protein product: CASSVGTTGPYEQYF.